A selection of T cell receptor beta chains follows, all from one sample in a study of cytomegalovirus exposure and HLA in healthy donors. Assay used: immunoSEQ multiplex PCR; TCRdb lists only in-frame clones, some missing. The table includes over 45,000 clones, around 90% detected once. The sample comprised PBMCs. The receptors stem from a man between 18 and 35 years old in good health and CMV-seronegative. Each CDR3 is given with its conserved first and last residue. The order of the fields is D gene, V gene, J gene, clone size, CDR3 protein, CDR3 DNA. D genes are given only for firm matches. The size of a clone is reported for some rows only, either as once, few or many, or as a class for expanded clones.

D gene: .
V gene: TRBV19
J gene: TRBJ2-7
clone size: .
CDR3 protein: CASSIRGLSYEQYF
CDR3 DNA: TGTGCCAGTAGTATCCGGGGTTTATCCTACGAGCAGTACTTC

D gene: .
V gene: TRBV4-3
J gene: TRBJ1-2
clone size: .
CDR3 protein: CASSQQETELTNYGYTF
CDR3 DNA: TGCGCCAGCAGCCAACAGGAGACAGAGCTGACGAACTATGGCTACACCTTC

D gene: TRBD2
V gene: TRBV7-2
J gene: TRBJ2-3
clone size: .
CDR3 protein: CASSREGRIGDTQYF
CDR3 DNA: TGTGCCAGCAGCCGGGAGGGGAGGATCGGAGATACGCAGTATTTT

D gene: .
V gene: TRBV28
J gene: TRBJ2-2
clone size: .
CDR3 protein: CASSFSLSSPGELFF
CDR3 DNA: TGTGCCAGCAGTTTTTCTTTGAGTTCGCCCGGGGAGCTGTTTTTT

D gene: .
V gene: TRBV28
J gene: TRBJ1-5
clone size: .
CDR3 protein: CASSLRQPQHF
CDR3 DNA: TGTGCCAGCAGTTTGCGCCAGCCCCAGCATTTT

D gene: TRBD1
V gene: TRBV4-1
J gene: TRBJ2-5
clone size: once
CDR3 protein: CASSHTGTGGKETQYF
CDR3 DNA: TGCGCCAGCAGCCATACCGGGACAGGGGGCAAGGAGACCCAGTACTTC

D gene: .
V gene: TRBV29-1
J gene: TRBJ1-1
clone size: once
CDR3 protein: CSVDNKGAEAFF
CDR3 DNA: TGCAGCGTTGATAACAAGGGGGCTGAAGCTTTCTTT

D gene: .
V gene: TRBV28
J gene: TRBJ2-5
clone size: .
CDR3 protein: CASSLIDRRETQYF
CDR3 DNA: TGTGCCAGCAGTTTGATAGACAGGAGGGAGACCCAGTACTTC

D gene: TRBD1
V gene: TRBV27
J gene: TRBJ1-1
clone size: .
CDR3 protein: CASREDRGVTEAFF
CDR3 DNA: TGTGCCAGCCGGGAGGACAGGGGAGTCACTGAAGCTTTCTTT

D gene: TRBD2
V gene: TRBV28
J gene: TRBJ2-1
clone size: .
CDR3 protein: CASSQWLAGDHNEQFF
CDR3 DNA: TGTGCCAGCAGCCAGTGGCTAGCGGGAGACCACAATGAGCAGTTCTTC

D gene: .
V gene: TRBV11-2
J gene: TRBJ1-1
clone size: .
CDR3 protein: CASSLGYITEAFF
CDR3 DNA: TGTGCCAGCAGCTTAGGGTACATCACTGAAGCTTTCTTT

D gene: TRBD2
V gene: TRBV7-6
J gene: TRBJ2-1
clone size: once
CDR3 protein: CASSLAGTTFNEQFF
CDR3 DNA: TGTGCCAGCAGCTTAGCTGGGACTACTTTCAATGAGCAGTTCTTC

D gene: TRBD1
V gene: TRBV29-1
J gene: TRBJ2-1
clone size: .
CDR3 protein: CSAGTGGYGGYNEQFF
CDR3 DNA: TGCAGCGCCGGGACAGGGGGCTATGGTGGCTACAATGAGCAGTTCTTC

D gene: .
V gene: TRBV9
J gene: TRBJ2-3
clone size: .
CDR3 protein: CASSQVGGGDTQYF
CDR3 DNA: TGTGCCAGCAGCCAGGTGGGAGGAGGTGATACGCAGTATTTT

D gene: TRBD1
V gene: TRBV5-6
J gene: TRBJ2-7
clone size: .
CDR3 protein: CASSVGDRVYEQYF
CDR3 DNA: TGTGCCAGCAGCGTGGGGGACAGGGTCTACGAGCAGTACTTC

D gene: TRBD1
V gene: TRBV29-1
J gene: TRBJ2-7
clone size: .
CDR3 protein: CSAPPGDRGSYYEQYF
CDR3 DNA: TGCAGCGCCCCGCCGGGGGACAGGGGGTCCTACTACGAGCAGTACTTC

D gene: .
V gene: TRBV6-4
J gene: TRBJ2-3
clone size: .
CDR3 protein: CASSLGLGVSDTQYF
CDR3 DNA: TGTGCCAGCAGCCTAGGACTGGGAGTCTCAGATACGCAGTATTTT

D gene: TRBD2
V gene: TRBV6-5
J gene: TRBJ2-7
clone size: .
CDR3 protein: CASSSEPSGTFVEQYF
CDR3 DNA: TGTGCCAGCAGTTCTGAACCTAGCGGGACTTTTGTCGAGCAGTACTTC

D gene: .
V gene: TRBV28
J gene: TRBJ1-1
clone size: .
CDR3 protein: CASSSRDWNTEAFF
CDR3 DNA: TGTGCCAGCAGTTCCCGGGACTGGAACACTGAAGCTTTCTTT

D gene: .
V gene: TRBV10-3
J gene: TRBJ2-3
clone size: few
CDR3 protein: CATKTRFPSTDTQYF
CDR3 DNA: TGTGCCACCAAAACTAGATTTCCTAGCACAGATACGCAGTATTTT

D gene: TRBD2
V gene: TRBV6-4
J gene: TRBJ2-3
clone size: .
CDR3 protein: CASSPGTTYTDTQYF
CDR3 DNA: TGTGCCAGCAGTCCTGGGACTACCTACACAGATACGCAGTATTTT

D gene: .
V gene: TRBV28
J gene: TRBJ2-4
clone size: .
CDR3 protein: CASSPSRVWDGGIQYF
CDR3 DNA: TGTGCCAGCAGTCCGTCACGTGTCTGGGATGGGGGGATTCAGTACTTC

D gene: TRBD2
V gene: TRBV4-1
J gene: TRBJ2-2
clone size: .
CDR3 protein: CASSRPLAGANTGELFF
CDR3 DNA: TGCGCCAGCAGCCGACCCCTAGCGGGCGCGAACACCGGGGAGCTGTTTTTT

D gene: .
V gene: TRBV18
J gene: TRBJ2-6
clone size: .
CDR3 protein: CASSPGAGANVLTF
CDR3 DNA: TGTGCCAGCTCACCGGGGGCCGGGGCCAACGTCCTGACTTTC

D gene: TRBD1
V gene: TRBV5-4
J gene: TRBJ1-1
clone size: .
CDR3 protein: CATWTGNTEAFF
CDR3 DNA: TGTGCCACATGGACAGGCAACACTGAAGCTTTCTTT

D gene: TRBD2
V gene: TRBV5-5
J gene: TRBJ2-7
clone size: .
CDR3 protein: CASSLVGGTISYEQYF
CDR3 DNA: TGTGCCAGCAGCTTGGTGGGGGGGACTATCTCCTACGAGCAGTACTTC

D gene: TRBD1
V gene: TRBV28
J gene: TRBJ1-2
clone size: .
CDR3 protein: CASSSTGGYNYGYTF
CDR3 DNA: TGTGCCAGCAGTTCTACAGGGGGCTATAACTATGGCTACACCTTC

D gene: .
V gene: TRBV27
J gene: TRBJ2-7
clone size: .
CDR3 protein: CASSLTRLSYEQYF
CDR3 DNA: TGTGCCAGCAGTTTAACACGTCTTTCCTACGAGCAGTACTTC

D gene: .
V gene: TRBV7-9
J gene: TRBJ2-7
clone size: once
CDR3 protein: CASSPGAHEQYF
CDR3 DNA: TGTGCCAGCAGCCCTGGGGCACACGAGCAGTACTTC

D gene: .
V gene: TRBV15
J gene: TRBJ1-2
clone size: .
CDR3 protein: CATSRSPGTSYGYTF
CDR3 DNA: TGTGCCACCAGCAGATCCCCCGGGACATCCTATGGCTACACCTTC

D gene: TRBD1
V gene: TRBV28
J gene: TRBJ2-7
clone size: .
CDR3 protein: CASSGDRLAYEQYF
CDR3 DNA: TGTGCCAGCAGCGGGGACAGGCTGGCCTACGAGCAGTACTTC

D gene: TRBD2
V gene: TRBV28
J gene: TRBJ2-5
clone size: .
CDR3 protein: CASSPRRTSETQYF
CDR3 DNA: TGTGCCAGCAGTCCCCGTAGGACTAGCGAGACCCAGTACTTC

D gene: .
V gene: TRBV19
J gene: TRBJ1-1
clone size: .
CDR3 protein: CASSSGGRTEAFF
CDR3 DNA: TGTGCCAGTAGTTCCGGGGGTCGTACTGAAGCTTTCTTT

D gene: .
V gene: TRBV6-5
J gene: TRBJ2-7
clone size: .
CDR3 protein: CASTQGQGLAYEQYF
CDR3 DNA: TGTGCCAGCACTCAGGGTCAGGGGTTGGCCTACGAGCAGTACTTC

D gene: .
V gene: TRBV6-5
J gene: TRBJ2-5
clone size: .
CDR3 protein: CASSYGGLETQYF
CDR3 DNA: TGTGCCAGCAGTTATGGGGGGTTGGAGACCCAGTACTTC

D gene: TRBD2
V gene: TRBV11-2
J gene: TRBJ2-3
clone size: .
CDR3 protein: CASSSPGSGRRNTQYF
CDR3 DNA: TGTGCCAGCAGCTCCCCCGGGAGCGGGAGAAGGAATACGCAGTATTTT

D gene: TRBD2
V gene: TRBV2
J gene: TRBJ2-5
clone size: .
CDR3 protein: CASSLAPTSGSRKTQYF
CDR3 DNA: TGTGCCAGCAGTCTGGCCCCTACTAGCGGGAGTCGGAAGACCCAGTACTTC

D gene: TRBD1
V gene: TRBV23-1
J gene: TRBJ1-2
clone size: .
CDR3 protein: CASSQSIFIQGALNYGYTF
CDR3 DNA: TGCGCCAGCAGTCAATCAATTTTTATACAGGGGGCATTAAACTATGGCTACACCTTC

D gene: TRBD1
V gene: TRBV7-9
J gene: TRBJ2-7
clone size: .
CDR3 protein: CASSREQGFVYEQYF
CDR3 DNA: TGTGCCAGCAGCAGGGAACAGGGGTTTGTCTACGAGCAGTACTTC

D gene: .
V gene: TRBV18
J gene: TRBJ2-3
clone size: .
CDR3 protein: CASSAIAGSDTQYF
CDR3 DNA: TGTGCCAGCTCAGCAATCGCGGGGTCAGATACGCAGTATTTT

D gene: TRBD2
V gene: TRBV9
J gene: TRBJ2-5
clone size: .
CDR3 protein: CASSRGEETQYF
CDR3 DNA: TGTGCCAGCAGCCGGGGGGAAGAGACCCAGTACTTC

D gene: .
V gene: TRBV30
J gene: TRBJ2-6
clone size: few
CDR3 protein: CAWRLLRYNSRANVLTF
CDR3 DNA: TGTGCCTGGCGTCTCTTGCGTTATAACAGTCGGGCCAACGTCCTGACTTTC

D gene: .
V gene: TRBV29-1
J gene: TRBJ2-7
clone size: .
CDR3 protein: CSVGSLRDEQYF
CDR3 DNA: TGCAGCGTTGGTTCGTTAAGAGACGAGCAGTACTTC

D gene: .
V gene: TRBV27
J gene: TRBJ1-5
clone size: .
CDR3 protein: CASSPLGGPNQPQHF
CDR3 DNA: TGTGCCAGCAGTCCACTGGGGGGGCCGAATCAGCCCCAGCATTTT

D gene: .
V gene: TRBV10-3
J gene: TRBJ2-2
clone size: .
CDR3 protein: CAISESGLLMGTGELFF
CDR3 DNA: TGTGCCATCAGTGAGTCGGGACTTCTGATGGGGACCGGGGAGCTGTTTTTT

D gene: TRBD2
V gene: TRBV27
J gene: TRBJ2-3
clone size: .
CDR3 protein: CASSFGVSGRAGDTQYF
CDR3 DNA: TGTGCCAGCAGTTTCGGAGTGAGCGGGAGGGCCGGTGATACGCAGTATTTT

D gene: .
V gene: TRBV27
J gene: TRBJ1-1
clone size: .
CDR3 protein: CASSFTGNTEAFF
CDR3 DNA: TGTGCCAGCAGTTTTACAGGGAACACTGAAGCTTTCTTT

D gene: TRBD1
V gene: TRBV5-6
J gene: TRBJ2-7
clone size: .
CDR3 protein: CASSPWDRGAYEQYF
CDR3 DNA: TGTGCCAGCAGCCCATGGGACAGGGGAGCCTACGAGCAGTACTTC

D gene: TRBD1
V gene: TRBV6-1
J gene: TRBJ1-5
clone size: .
CDR3 protein: CASSEGQGGQPQHF
CDR3 DNA: TGTGCCAGCAGTGAAGGACAGGGCGGTCAGCCCCAGCATTTT

D gene: .
V gene: TRBV7-8
J gene: TRBJ2-7
clone size: .
CDR3 protein: CASSLVVSSYEQYF
CDR3 DNA: TGTGCCAGCAGCTTAGTGGTCAGTTCCTACGAGCAGTACTTC

D gene: .
V gene: TRBV5-1
J gene: TRBJ1-2
clone size: .
CDR3 protein: CASSLVAAVFGYTF
CDR3 DNA: TGCGCCAGCAGCTTGGTCGCGGCAGTTTTTGGCTACACCTTC

D gene: TRBD2
V gene: TRBV9
J gene: TRBJ2-6
clone size: .
CDR3 protein: CASSVASVLAGVGANVLTF
CDR3 DNA: TGTGCCAGCAGCGTAGCTTCGGTCCTAGCGGGAGTTGGGGCCAACGTCCTGACTTTC

D gene: .
V gene: TRBV7-2
J gene: TRBJ2-5
clone size: .
CDR3 protein: CASSFNGNQETQYF
CDR3 DNA: TGTGCCAGCAGCTTTAACGGGAACCAAGAGACCCAGTACTTC